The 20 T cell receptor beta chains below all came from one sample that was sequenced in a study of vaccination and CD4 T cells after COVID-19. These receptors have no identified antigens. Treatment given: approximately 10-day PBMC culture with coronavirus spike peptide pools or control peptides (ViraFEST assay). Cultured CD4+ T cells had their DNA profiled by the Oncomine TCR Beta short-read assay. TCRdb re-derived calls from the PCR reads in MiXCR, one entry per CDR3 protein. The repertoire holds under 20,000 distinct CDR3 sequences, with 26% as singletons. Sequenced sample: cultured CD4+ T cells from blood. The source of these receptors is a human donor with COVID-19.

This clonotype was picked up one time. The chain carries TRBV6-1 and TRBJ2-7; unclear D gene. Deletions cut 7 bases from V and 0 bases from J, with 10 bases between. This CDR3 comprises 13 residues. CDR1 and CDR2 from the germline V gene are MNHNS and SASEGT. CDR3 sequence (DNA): TGTGCCAGCAATCCGGGTGACTCCTACGAGCAGTACTTC. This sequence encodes CASNPGDSYEQYF.

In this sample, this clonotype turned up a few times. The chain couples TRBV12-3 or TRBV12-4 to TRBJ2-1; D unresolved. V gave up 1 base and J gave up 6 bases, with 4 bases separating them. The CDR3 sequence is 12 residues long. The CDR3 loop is CASSLVVNEQFF. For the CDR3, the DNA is TGTGCCAGCAGTTTAGTGGTCAATGAGCAGTTCTTC.

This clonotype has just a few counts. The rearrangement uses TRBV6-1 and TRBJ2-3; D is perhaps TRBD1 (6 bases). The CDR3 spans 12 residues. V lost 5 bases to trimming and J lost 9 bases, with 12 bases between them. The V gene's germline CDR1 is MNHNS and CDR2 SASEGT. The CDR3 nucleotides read TGTGCCAGCAGTACTACAGGGCGGACGCAGTATTTT. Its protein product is CASSTTGRTQYF.

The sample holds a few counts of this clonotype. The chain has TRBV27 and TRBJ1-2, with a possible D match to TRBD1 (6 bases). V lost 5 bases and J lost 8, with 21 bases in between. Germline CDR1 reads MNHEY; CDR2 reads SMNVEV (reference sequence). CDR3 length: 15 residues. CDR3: CASSPTPGESGGYTF. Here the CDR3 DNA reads TGTGCCAGCAGTCCGACGCCAGGGGAATCGGGGGGCTACACCTTC.

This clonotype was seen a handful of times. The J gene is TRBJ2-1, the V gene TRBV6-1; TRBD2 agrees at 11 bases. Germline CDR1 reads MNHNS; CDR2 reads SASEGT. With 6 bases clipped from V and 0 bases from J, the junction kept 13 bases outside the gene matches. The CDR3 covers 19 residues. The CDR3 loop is CASREPSGGSIYSYNEQFF. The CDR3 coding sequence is TGTGCCAGCAGGGAACCTAGCGGGGGGTCGATATACTCCTACAATGAGCAGTTCTTC.

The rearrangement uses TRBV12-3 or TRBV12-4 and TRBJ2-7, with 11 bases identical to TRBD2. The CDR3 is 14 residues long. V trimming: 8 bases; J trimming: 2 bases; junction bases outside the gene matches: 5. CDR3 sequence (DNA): TGTGCCAGCGGGTATAGCGGGGGGGCCTACGAGCAGTACTTC. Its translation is CASGYSGGAYEQYF.

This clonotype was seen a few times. The CDR3 protein is CASSPRLAGGPLLFNEQFF. Written as DNA, the CDR3 is TGTGCCAGCAGTCCGAGACTAGCGGGGGGGCCGCTCCTGTTCAATGAGCAGTTCTTC. This rearrangement joins TRBV6-1 to TRBJ2-1, with 14 bases identical to TRBD2. The germline V gene has CDR1 MNHNS and CDR2 SASEGT. This CDR3 contains 19 residues. Trimming took 5 bases from V and 6 from J; bases not matched to a gene: 15.

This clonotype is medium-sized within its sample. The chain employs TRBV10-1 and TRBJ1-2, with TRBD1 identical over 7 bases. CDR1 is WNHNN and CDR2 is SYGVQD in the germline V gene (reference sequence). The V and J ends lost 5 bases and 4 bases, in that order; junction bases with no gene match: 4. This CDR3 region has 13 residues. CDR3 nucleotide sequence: TGCGCCAGCAGTCTGGACAGGTCCTATGGCTACACCTTC. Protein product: CASSLDRSYGYTF.

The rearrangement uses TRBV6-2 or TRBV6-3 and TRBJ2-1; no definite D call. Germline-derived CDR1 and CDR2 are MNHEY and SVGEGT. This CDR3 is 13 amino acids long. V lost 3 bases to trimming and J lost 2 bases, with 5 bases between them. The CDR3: CASSYLAYNEQFF. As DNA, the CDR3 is TGTGCCAGCAGTTATCTAGCCTACAATGAGCAGTTCTTC.

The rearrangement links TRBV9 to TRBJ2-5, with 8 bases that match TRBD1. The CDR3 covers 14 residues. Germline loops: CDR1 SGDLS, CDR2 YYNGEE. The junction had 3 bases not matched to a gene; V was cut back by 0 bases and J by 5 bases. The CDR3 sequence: CASSVVGQGETQYF. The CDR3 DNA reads TGTGCCAGCAGCGTAGTCGGACAGGGCGAGACCCAGTACTTC.

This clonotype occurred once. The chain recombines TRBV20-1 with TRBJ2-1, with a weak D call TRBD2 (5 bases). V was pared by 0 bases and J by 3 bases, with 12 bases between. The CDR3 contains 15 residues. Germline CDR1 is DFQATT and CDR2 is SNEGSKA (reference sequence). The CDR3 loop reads CSARDATTLYNEQFF. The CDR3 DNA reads TGCAGTGCTAGAGATGCGACTACCCTCTACAATGAGCAGTTCTTC.

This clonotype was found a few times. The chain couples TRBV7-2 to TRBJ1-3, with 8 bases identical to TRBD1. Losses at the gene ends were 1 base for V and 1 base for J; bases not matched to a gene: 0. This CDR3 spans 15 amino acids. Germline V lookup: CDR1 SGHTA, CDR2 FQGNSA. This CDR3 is CASSLDRGSGNTIYF. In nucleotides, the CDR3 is TGTGCCAGCAGCTTAGACAGGGGGTCTGGAAACACCATATATTTT.

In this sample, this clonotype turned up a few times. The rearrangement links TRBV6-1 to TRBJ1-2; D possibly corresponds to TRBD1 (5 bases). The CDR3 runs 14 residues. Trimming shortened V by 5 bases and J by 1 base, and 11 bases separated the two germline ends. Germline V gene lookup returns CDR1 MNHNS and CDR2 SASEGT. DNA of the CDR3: TGTGCCAGCAGTAGGGGACCGGATAACTATGGCTACACCTTC. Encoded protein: CASSRGPDNYGYTF.

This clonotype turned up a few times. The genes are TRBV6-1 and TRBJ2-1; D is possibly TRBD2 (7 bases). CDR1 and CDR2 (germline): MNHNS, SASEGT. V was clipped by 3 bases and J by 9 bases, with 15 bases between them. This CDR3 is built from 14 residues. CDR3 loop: CASSERGSRGEQFF. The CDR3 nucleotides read TGTGCCAGCAGTGAGCGGGGGTCCAGGGGTGAGCAGTTCTTC.

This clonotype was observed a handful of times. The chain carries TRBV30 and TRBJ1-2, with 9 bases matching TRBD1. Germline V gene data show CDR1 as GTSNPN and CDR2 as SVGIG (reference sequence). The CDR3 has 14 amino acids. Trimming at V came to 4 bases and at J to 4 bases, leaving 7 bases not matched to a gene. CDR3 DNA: TGTGCCTGGAACAGGGGGCAAGTAAGCTATGGCTACACCTTC. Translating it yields CAWNRGQVSYGYTF. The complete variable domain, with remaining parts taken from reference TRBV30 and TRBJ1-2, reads SQTIHQWPATLVQPVGSPLSLECTVEGTSNPNLYWYRQAAGRGLQLLFYSVGIGQISSEVPQNLSASRPQDRQFILSSKKLLLSDSGFYLCAWNRGQVSYGYTFGSGTRLTVV.

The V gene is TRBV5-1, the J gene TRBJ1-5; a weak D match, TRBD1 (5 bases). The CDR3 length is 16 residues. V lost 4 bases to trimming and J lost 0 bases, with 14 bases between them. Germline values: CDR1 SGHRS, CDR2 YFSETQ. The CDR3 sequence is CASSLSGRGSNQPQHF. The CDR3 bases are TGCGCCAGCAGCCTCTCTGGGAGGGGTAGCAATCAGCCCCAGCATTTT.

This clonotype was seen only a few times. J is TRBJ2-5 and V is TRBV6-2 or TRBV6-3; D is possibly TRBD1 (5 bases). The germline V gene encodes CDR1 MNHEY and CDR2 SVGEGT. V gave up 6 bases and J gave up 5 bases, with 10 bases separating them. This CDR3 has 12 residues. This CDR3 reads CASRDISETQYF. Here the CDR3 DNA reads TGTGCCAGCAGGGACATTTCCGAGACCCAGTACTTC.

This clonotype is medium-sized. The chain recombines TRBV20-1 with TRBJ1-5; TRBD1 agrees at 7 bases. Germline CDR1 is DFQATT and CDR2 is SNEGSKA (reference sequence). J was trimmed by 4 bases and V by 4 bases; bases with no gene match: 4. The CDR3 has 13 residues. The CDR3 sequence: CSATTGVNQPQHF. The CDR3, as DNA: TGCAGTGCTACCACAGGGGTAAATCAGCCCCAGCATTTT.

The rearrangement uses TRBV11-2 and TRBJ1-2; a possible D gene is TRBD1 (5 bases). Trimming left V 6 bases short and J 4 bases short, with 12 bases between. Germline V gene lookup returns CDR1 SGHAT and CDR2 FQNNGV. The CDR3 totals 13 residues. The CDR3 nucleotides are TGTGCCAGCAGTAAACGACAGTCCTATGGCTACACCTTC. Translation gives CASSKRQSYGYTF.

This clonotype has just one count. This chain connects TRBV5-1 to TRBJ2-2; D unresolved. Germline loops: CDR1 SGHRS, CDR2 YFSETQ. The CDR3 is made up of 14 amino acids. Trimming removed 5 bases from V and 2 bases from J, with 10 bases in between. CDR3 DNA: TGCGCCAGCAGAACAGACATTAACACCGGGGAGCTGTTTTTT. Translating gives CASRTDINTGELFF.